These T cell receptor beta chains were read from a single sample in a study of metastatic and nonmetastatic thyroid tumors. With MiXCR, TCRdb called clones anew from the PCR reads. The profile shows around 13,000 clones, around a quarter of them singletons. Material for sequencing was blood. All receptors come from a male donor with papillary thyroid cancer or a benign thyroid nodule (not recorded which). Some clones in this sample may be carry-over from other donors' samples. Both conserved end residues are part of each CDR3. A D gene is named only where the DNA matches it firmly. Clone size, where shown, is once, few, many, or a class for clones that have expanded.

V,size,J,D,length,DNA,CDR3
TRBV4-3,.,TRBJ2-3,TRBD1,16,TGCGCCAGCAGCCAAGGATCGACAGGGGTCGCAGATACGCAGTATTTT,CASSQGSTGVADTQYF
TRBV24-1,many,TRBJ2-1,.,14,TGTGCCACCAGTGATCCCGCACAGGTTAATGAGCAGTTCTTC,CATSDPAQVNEQFF
TRBV20-1,.,TRBJ1-1,.,11,TGCAGTGCTAGACCGACCCCATCGGCTTTCTTT,CSARPTPSAFF
TRBV10-1,.,TRBJ2-1,TRBD2,15,TGCGCCAGCAGTGAGGCACTAGCGGGAGCCGGTGAGCAGTTCTTC,CASSEALAGAGEQFF
TRBV27,.,TRBJ1-2,.,14,TGTGCCAGCAGTCTATCAGGGACTCTCTATGGCTACACCTTC,CASSLSGTLYGYTF
TRBV6-1,.,TRBJ1-5,TRBD1,14,TGTGCCAGCAGTGAGAACAGGGGTAATCAGCCCCAGCATTTT,CASSENRGNQPQHF
TRBV7-9,few,TRBJ2-5,TRBD1,15,TGTGCCAGCAGCTTAGGGACAGGGGACCAAGAGACCCAGTACTTC,CASSLGTGDQETQYF
TRBV12-3/TRBV12-4,few,TRBJ2-3,.,16,TGTGCCAGCAGTTCGACTCTTAGCGGACACACAGATACGCAGTACTTT,CASSSTLSGHTDTQYF
TRBV28,few,TRBJ2-3,TRBD1,16,TGTGCCAGCAGTTCTACCGGGACAGGGCGCACAGATACGCAGTATTTT,CASSSTGTGRTDTQYF
TRBV5-1,.,TRBJ2-5,.,14,TGCGCCAGCAGCCTTGCCGGAGGGCGGGAGACCCAGTACTTC,CASSLAGGRETQYF
TRBV28,few,TRBJ2-7,.,14,TGTGCCAGCAGTTTTTTCGGTGAGGGTTACGAGCAGTACTTC,CASSFFGEGYEQYF
TRBV19,.,TRBJ1-1,.,13,TGTGCCAGTAGTATTGGGGAGGACACTGAAGCTTTCTTT,CASSIGEDTEAFF
TRBV6-1,.,TRBJ1-4,.,13,TGTGCCAGCCAAGGAGGGTACGGTGAAAAACTGTTTTTT,CASQGGYGEKLFF
TRBV12-3/TRBV12-4,many,TRBJ2-2,.,13,TGTGCCAGTCGGACACCTAACACCGGGGAGCTGTTTTTT,CASRTPNTGELFF
TRBV5-1,many,TRBJ2-1,TRBD2,14,TGCGCCAGCAGCGCTCTTAGCGGGAAGAATGAGCAGTTCTTC,CASSALSGKNEQFF
TRBV5-1,.,TRBJ2-6,.,15,TGCGCCAGCAGCCTCTCTGTCTCTGGGGCCAACGTCCTGACTTTC,CASSLSVSGANVLTF
TRBV3-1,.,TRBJ2-2,.,14,TGTGCCAGCAGCCAGGGGGGACACCCCGGGGAGCTGTTTTTT,CASSQGGHPGELFF
TRBV28,few,TRBJ2-7,TRBD1,14,TGTGCCAGCAGTTCCGGACAGGGGGCCGACGAGCAGTACTTC,CASSSGQGADEQYF
TRBV28,few,TRBJ2-7,TRBD1,14,TGTGCCAGCAGCCTGACAGGGGGGCCCTACGAGCAGTACTTC,CASSLTGGPYEQYF
TRBV9,once,TRBJ2-7,TRBD2,14,TGTTCCAGCAGCGCCACTAGCGCCTCCTACGAGCAGTACTTC,CSSSATSASYEQYF
TRBV6-6,few,TRBJ2-2,.,17,TGTGCCAGCAGTTACCGGGTGAGAGGGGCCGACACCGGGGAGCTGTTTTTT,CASSYRVRGADTGELFF
TRBV28,few,TRBJ2-1,.,15,TGTGCCAGCAGTTCGACAGGACACTCCTACAATGAGCAGTTCTTC,CASSSTGHSYNEQFF
TRBV6-4,.,TRBJ2-2,.,14,TGTGCCAGCAGTGACTCGACTAACACCGGGGAGCTGTTTTTT,CASSDSTNTGELFF
TRBV7-2,.,TRBJ2-7,.,14,TGTGCCAGCAGCCAGAGGGAATTGGAGTACGAGCAGTACTTC,CASSQRELEYEQYF